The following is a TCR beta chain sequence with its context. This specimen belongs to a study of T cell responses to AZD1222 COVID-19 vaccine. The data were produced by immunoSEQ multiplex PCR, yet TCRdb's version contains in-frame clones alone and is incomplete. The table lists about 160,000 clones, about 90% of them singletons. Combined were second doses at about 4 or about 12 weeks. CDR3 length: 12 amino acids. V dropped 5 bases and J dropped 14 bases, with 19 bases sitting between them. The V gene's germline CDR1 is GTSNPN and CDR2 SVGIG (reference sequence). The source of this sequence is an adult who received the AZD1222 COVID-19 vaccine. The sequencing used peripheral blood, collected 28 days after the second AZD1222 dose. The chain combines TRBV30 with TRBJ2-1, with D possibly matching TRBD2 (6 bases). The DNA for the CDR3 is TGTGCCTGGCGCGGGTTATCCCCGGGGGAGTTCTTC. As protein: CAWRGLSPGEFF.